One sample yielded the 14 T cell receptor beta chains listed below, sequenced in a study of blood T cell repertoires in COVID-19. Clones were sequenced by immunoSEQ multiplex PCR, and TCRdb holds only the in-frame ones, with some missing. The repertoire holds some 97,000 clones, with 80% to 95% as singletons. The specimen was peripheral blood. The source is a man aged 45-65 years with active COVID-19.

The chain couples TRBV7-9 to TRBJ2-7, with 7 bases that match TRBD2. V gave up 5 bases and J gave up 2 bases; unmatched junction bases: 6. Germline CDR1 and CDR2: SEHNR and FQNEAQ (reference sequence). The CDR3 covers 14 residues. CDR3 amino acids: CASSLRDYPYEQYV. In DNA, the CDR3 is TGTGCCAGCAGCCTCCGGGACTATCCCTACGAGCAGTACGTC.

A note on this clone: This CDR3 is also generated by other DNA sequences in the sample. The rearrangement uses TRBV6-5 and TRBJ1-2, with D tentatively TRBD1 (5 bases). V was pared by 2 bases and J by 3 bases, with 7 bases between. The CDR3 length is 13 residues. Germline CDR1 and CDR2: MNHEY and SVGAGI. In DNA form, the CDR3 reads TGTGCCAGCAGTTACGGGGCAGACTATGGCTACACCTTC. Its protein product is CASSYGADYGYTF.

The gene calls are TRBV13 and TRBJ2-1; the D gene is possibly TRBD1 (6 bases). The CDR3 extends over 16 amino acids. Trimming took 6 bases from V and 9 from J, leaving 24 bases between them. CDR1 PRHDT and CDR2 FYEKMQ come from the germline V gene (reference sequence). As DNA, the CDR3 is TGTGCCAGCAGATACACTTCCGGGACATCCGTCCGTGAGCAGTTCTTC. It encodes CASRYTSGTSVREQFF.

The CDR3 sequence: CATRQGRAVSQPQHF. The CDR3 DNA reads as TGTGCCACCAGACAGGGGCGAGCAGTGAGTCAGCCCCAGCATTTT. This sequence joins TRBV27 and TRBJ1-5; 8 positions agree with TRBD1. CDR3 length: 15 residues. The trim removed 10 bases at V and 6 bases at J, leaving 14 bases unmatched. Germline V CDR1 and CDR2: MNHEY, SMNVEV (reference sequence).

V and J are TRBV18 and TRBJ1-5; D call uncertain. V was shortened by 2 bases and J by 7 bases, with 9 bases between the two germline ends. Germline V lookup: CDR1 KGHSH, CDR2 LQKENI. This CDR3 is built from 13 residues. DNA of the CDR3: TGTGCCAGCTCACCAGGGAGCGGGCAGCCCCAGCATTTT. It yields the protein CASSPGSGQPQHF.

With respect to this clone: Germline is not matched at one junction end, which may reflect a read error. The CDR3 nucleotides read TGTGCCAGCAGTTACGTAGCAGATTCGCCCCTCCACTTT. Amino acid sequence: CASSYVADSPLHF. This chain links TRBV6-5 with TRBJ1-6, with D hard to call. The length of the CDR3 is 13 residues. The germline gives CDR1 MNHEY, CDR2 SVGAGI.

The V gene is TRBV15, the J gene TRBJ2-5, with D possibly matching TRBD1 (5 bases). Deletions cut 6 bases from V and 4 bases from J, with 15 bases between. The CDR3 runs 14 residues. Germline values: CDR1 LNHNV, CDR2 YYDKDF (reference sequence). The chain's CDR3 is CATRRDSHAETQYF. CDR3 coding DNA: TGTGCCACCAGACGTGACAGTCATGCAGAGACCCAGTACTTC.

This chain joins TRBV19 and TRBJ2-3, with 9 bases matching TRBD1. The germline V gene encodes CDR1 LNHDA and CDR2 SQIVND (reference sequence). This CDR3 contains 15 residues. The ends lost 3 bases at V and 4 bases at J; junction bases unmatched: 5. Written as DNA, the CDR3 is TGTGCCAGTAGTATCGCAGACAGGGGGGCAGATACGCAGTATTTT. This encodes CASSIADRGADTQYF.

The V gene is TRBV7-2, the J gene TRBJ2-5, with 8 bases identical to TRBD2. V dropped 3 bases and J dropped 2; count of bases not matched to a gene: 8. The CDR3 has 16 amino acids. Germline CDR1 and CDR2: SGHTA and FQGNSA. CDR3 loop: CASSLGLAGQQETQYF. The CDR3 DNA reads as TGTGCCAGCAGCTTGGGCCTAGCGGGTCAACAAGAGACCCAGTACTTC. Variable domain in full (rest from reference TRBV7-2 and TRBJ2-5): GAGVSQSPSNKVTEKGKDVELRCDPISGHTALYWYRQSLGQGLEFLIYFQGNSAPDKSGLPSDRFSAERTGGSVSTLTIQRTQQEDSAVYLCASSLGLAGQQETQYFGPGTRLLVL.

This chain uses TRBV19 with TRBJ2-1; TRBD2 matches at 10 bases. CDR1 and CDR2 from the germline V gene are LNHDA and SQIVND (reference sequence). CDR3 length: 15 amino acids. The junction had 6 bases not matched to a gene; V was cut back by 5 bases and J by 5 bases. The CDR3 region is CASSRTSGGNNEQFF. The CDR3 region has the DNA TGTGCCAGTAGTCGGACTAGCGGAGGGAACAATGAGCAGTTCTTC.

This clone was detected a few times. The chain employs TRBV5-6 and TRBJ2-2, with D perhaps matching TRBD1 (5 bases). The germline V gene has CDR1 SGHDT and CDR2 YYEEEE. The V and J ends lost 0 bases and 4 bases respectively, with 10 bases between them. CDR3 length: 15 residues. The CDR3 DNA is TGTGCCAGCAGCTTGGGTGGGGCTGTCACCGGGGAGCTGTTTTTT. It encodes CASSLGGAVTGELFF.

The chain couples TRBV28 to TRBJ1-2; TRBD1 might be the D (5 bases). The length of the CDR3 is 14 residues. The germline V gene has CDR1 MDHEN and CDR2 SYDVKM. V lost 6 bases and J 0 bases, leaving 11 bases between the germline ends. The DNA for the CDR3 is TGTGCCAGCAGGGACCCAGGGTCTAACTATGGCTACACCTTC. This codes for CASRDPGSNYGYTF.

This clone was seen just once. This chain connects TRBV12-3 or TRBV12-4 to TRBJ2-3; D perhaps matches TRBD2 (6 bases). The CDR3 is 11 amino acids. V was cut by 10 bases and J by 11 bases, with 16 bases left in between. CDR3 in DNA: TGTGCCACCGGGAGCCCCGGGGGGCAGTATTTT. Translating it yields CATGSPGGQYF.

This clone was counted once. V usage is TRBV14 and J usage is TRBJ1-4, with D maybe TRBD1 (6 bases). Germline V gene sequence: CDR1 SGHDN, CDR2 FVKESK. V was pared by 3 bases and J by 8 bases, with 19 bases between. The CDR3 has 16 residues. CDR3 coding DNA: TGTGCCAGCAGCCACACCATCCAGGGGAGTAGAGAAAAACTGTTTTTT. It encodes CASSHTIQGSREKLFF.